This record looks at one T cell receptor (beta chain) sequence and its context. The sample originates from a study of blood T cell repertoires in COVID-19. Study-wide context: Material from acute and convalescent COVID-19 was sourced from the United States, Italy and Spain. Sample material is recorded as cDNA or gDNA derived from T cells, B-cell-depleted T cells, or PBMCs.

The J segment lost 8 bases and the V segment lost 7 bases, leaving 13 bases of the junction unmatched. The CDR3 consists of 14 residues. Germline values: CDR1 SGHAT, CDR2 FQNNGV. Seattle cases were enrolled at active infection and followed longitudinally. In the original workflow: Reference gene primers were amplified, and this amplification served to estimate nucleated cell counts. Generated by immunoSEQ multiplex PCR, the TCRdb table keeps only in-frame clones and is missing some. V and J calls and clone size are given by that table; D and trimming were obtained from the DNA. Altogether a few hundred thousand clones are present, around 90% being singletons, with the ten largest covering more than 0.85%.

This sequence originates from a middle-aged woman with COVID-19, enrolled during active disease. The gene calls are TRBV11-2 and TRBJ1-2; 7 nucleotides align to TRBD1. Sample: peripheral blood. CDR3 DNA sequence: TGTGCCAGCACCCCAACGAGACAGGGCGGGGGCTACACCTTC. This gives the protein CASTPTRQGGGYTF.